This TCR beta chain was found in a study of T cell repertoires in cytomegalovirus infection. CDR3 size: 17 residues. Germline CDR1 MNHNS, CDR2 SASEGT. J lost 1 base, V lost 6 bases, and 5 bases had no gene match. TCRdb reprocessed the reads via MiXCR and lists one record per CDR3 protein. The data show more than 350,000 distinct CDR3 sequences, approximately 31% seen once. This clonotype showed up many times. The chain uses TRBV6-1 and TRBJ2-3; 15 bases line up with TRBD2. This TCR was sampled from a human donor in good health (CMV status not recorded). Some clones in this sample may be carry-over from other donors' samples. The sample taken for sequencing was PBMCs. This chain's CDR3 is CASRGTSGGRGTDTQYF. Here the CDR3 DNA reads TGTGCCAGCAGAGGGACTAGCGGGGGGCGGGGCACAGATACGCAGTATTTT.